This TCR beta chain was observed in a study of radiotherapy plus CTLA-4 blockade in lung cancer (dated by TCRdb to about 2018). As for the study more broadly: Among enrolled patients, approximately 17% had an objective response and around 33% reached disease control.

The study tested focal radiation therapy combined with CTLA-4 blockade (ipilimumab) in patients with chemo-refractory metastatic non-small-cell lung cancer. As to this clone: Its antigen remains undetermined. Base qualities are not provided; no much larger clone lies one nucleotide away.

The library was obtained by the immunoSEQ multiplex PCR assay. TCRdb provides this immuneACCESS table in a form limited to in-frame rearrangements. Some clones are lacking; in checked studies, under half of them reflect an unresolved V gene, and why the rest are absent is not known. In this sample the table shows tens of thousands of clones, approximately 83% of which occur a single time. The top ten hold 0.84% of the sample. What the work shows at the level of the full study, not this receptor alone: After treatment with radiotherapy and ipilimumab, TCR clones that came from tumors expanded in the peripheral blood. The strongest predictors of response, as reported, were early dynamic changes in blood T cell clones along with a rise in serum interferon-beta after radiation.

This TCR came from a human donor with non-small cell lung cancer who had stable disease on radiotherapy plus ipilimumab. This specimen was peripheral blood, taken from a patient treated with radiotherapy plus ipilimumab.

The nucleotide sequence reads TGTGCCAGTAATCGCAGATCGGGGTCGAATGAGCAGTTCTTC. This is translated as CASNRRSGSNEQFF. This receptor chain uses TRBV27 and TRBJ2-1, and TRBD2 may be the D gene, going by 5 matching bases. V is cut by 9 bases and J by 7 bases, and the space between the germline ends is 19 bases. The CDR3 spans 14 residues, from the cysteine through the phenylalanine. Only CDR3 DNA remains: 42 bases, in frame from the first base. According to the germline V gene (reference sequence), CDR1 reads MNHEY and CDR2 reads SMNVEV.